This T cell receptor beta chain is from a study of blood T cell repertoires in COVID-19. Original analysis: By means of reference gene primer amplification, nucleated cell counts were estimated. Sequencing was performed with immunoSEQ multiplex PCR; in TCRdb, only in-frame clones are kept and a portion is missing. The V and J calls and clone size come from that table; D and trimming were worked out from the DNA. The sample gives 400,000 to 450,000 clones, over 85% of which show up once; 0.8% to 0.85% is in the top ten. Germline CDR1 LNHDA, CDR2 SQIVND (reference sequence). After removal of 3 bases from V and 11 bases from J, the junction contained 7 bases not matched to a gene. The CDR3 has 14 residues.

The V and J genes are TRBV19 and TRBJ2-1; TRBD2 matches at 10 bases. The sequence derives from a man aged 18 to 29 with COVID-19, enrolled during active disease. What was sequenced was peripheral blood. In nucleotides, the CDR3 is TGTGCCAGTAGTATCCTCTTAGCGGGGGGAAAGCAGTTCTTC. It codes for CASSILLAGGKQFF.